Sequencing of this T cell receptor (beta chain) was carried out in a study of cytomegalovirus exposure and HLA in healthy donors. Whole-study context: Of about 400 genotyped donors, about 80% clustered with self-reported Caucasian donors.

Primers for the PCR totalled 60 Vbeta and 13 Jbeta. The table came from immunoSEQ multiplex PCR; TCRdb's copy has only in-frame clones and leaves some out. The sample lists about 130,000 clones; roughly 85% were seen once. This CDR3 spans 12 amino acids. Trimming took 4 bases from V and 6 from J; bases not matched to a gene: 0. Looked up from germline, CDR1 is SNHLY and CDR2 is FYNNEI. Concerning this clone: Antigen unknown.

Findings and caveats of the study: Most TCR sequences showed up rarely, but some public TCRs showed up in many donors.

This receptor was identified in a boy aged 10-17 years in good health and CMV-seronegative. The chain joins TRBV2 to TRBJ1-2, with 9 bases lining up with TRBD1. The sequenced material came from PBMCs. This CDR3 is CASSGTGDGYTF. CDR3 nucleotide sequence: TGTGCCAGCAGTGGGACAGGGGATGGCTACACCTTC.